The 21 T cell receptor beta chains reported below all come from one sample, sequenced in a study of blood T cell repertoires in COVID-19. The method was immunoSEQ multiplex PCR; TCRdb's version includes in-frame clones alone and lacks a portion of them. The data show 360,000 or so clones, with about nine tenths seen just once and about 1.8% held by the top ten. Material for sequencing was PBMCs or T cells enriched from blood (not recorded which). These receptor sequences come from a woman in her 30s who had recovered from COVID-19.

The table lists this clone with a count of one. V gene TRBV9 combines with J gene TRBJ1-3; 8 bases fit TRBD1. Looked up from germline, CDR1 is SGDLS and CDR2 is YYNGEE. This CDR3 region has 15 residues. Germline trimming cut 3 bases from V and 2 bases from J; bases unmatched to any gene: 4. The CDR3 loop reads CASSAQGAAGNTIYF. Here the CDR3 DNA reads TGTGCCAGCAGCGCCCAGGGGGCGGCTGGAAACACCATATATTTT.

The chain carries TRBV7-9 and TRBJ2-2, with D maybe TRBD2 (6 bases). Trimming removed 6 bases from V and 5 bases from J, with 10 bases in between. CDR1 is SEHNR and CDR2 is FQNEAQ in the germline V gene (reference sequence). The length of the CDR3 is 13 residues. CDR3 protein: CASRPLATGELFF. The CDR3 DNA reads TGTGCCAGCAGACCTCTAGCGACCGGGGAGCTGTTTTTT.

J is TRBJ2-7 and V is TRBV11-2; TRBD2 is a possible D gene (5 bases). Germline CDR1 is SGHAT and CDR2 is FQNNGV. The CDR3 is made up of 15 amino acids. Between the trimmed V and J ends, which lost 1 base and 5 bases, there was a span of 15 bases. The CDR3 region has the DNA TGTGCCAGCAGCTTAGTCGGGATGGGGTCCAACGAGCAGTACTTC. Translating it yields CASSLVGMGSNEQYF.

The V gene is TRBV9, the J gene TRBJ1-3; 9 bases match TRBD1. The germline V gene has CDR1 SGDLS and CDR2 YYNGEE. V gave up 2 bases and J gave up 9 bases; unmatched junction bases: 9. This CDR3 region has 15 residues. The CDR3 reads CASSVGPTGGFTIYF. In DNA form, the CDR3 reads TGTGCCAGCAGCGTTGGACCGACAGGGGGTTTCACCATATATTTT.

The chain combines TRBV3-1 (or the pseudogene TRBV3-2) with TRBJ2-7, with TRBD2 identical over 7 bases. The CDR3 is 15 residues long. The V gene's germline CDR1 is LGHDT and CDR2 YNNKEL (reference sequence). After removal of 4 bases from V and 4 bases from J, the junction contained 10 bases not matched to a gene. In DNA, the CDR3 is TGTGCCAGCAGCCCAGGGCCAGCGGGGTGGTACGAGCAGTACTTC. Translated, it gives CASSPGPAGWYEQYF.

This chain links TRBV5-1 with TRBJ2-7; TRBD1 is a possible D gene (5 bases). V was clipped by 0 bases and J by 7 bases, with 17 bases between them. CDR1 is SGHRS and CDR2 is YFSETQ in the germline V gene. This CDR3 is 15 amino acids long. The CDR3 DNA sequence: TGCGCCAGCAGCTTGGCCTTAGGGTTTTCAGGGGAGCAGTACTTC. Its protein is CASSLALGFSGEQYF.

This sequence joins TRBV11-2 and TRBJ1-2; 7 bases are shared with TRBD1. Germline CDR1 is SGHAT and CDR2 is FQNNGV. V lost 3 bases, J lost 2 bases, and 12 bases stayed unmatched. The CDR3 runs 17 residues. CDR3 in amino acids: CASSFEFEGALNYGYTF. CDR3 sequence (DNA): TGTGCCAGCAGCTTCGAGTTCGAGGGGGCTTTGAACTATGGCTACACCTTC.

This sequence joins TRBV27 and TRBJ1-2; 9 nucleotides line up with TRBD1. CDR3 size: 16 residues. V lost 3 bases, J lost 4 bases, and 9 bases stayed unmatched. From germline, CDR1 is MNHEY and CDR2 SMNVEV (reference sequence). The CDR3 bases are TGTGCCAGCAGTTTCGGACCGGGACAGGGAGTCTATGGCTACACCTTC. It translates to CASSFGPGQGVYGYTF.

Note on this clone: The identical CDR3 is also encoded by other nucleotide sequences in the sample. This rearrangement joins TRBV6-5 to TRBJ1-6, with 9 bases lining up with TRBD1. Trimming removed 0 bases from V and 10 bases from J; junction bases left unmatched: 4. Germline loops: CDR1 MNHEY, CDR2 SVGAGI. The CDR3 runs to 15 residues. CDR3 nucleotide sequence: TGTGCCAGCAGTTACTCGGGACAGGGAGGGTCACCCCTCCACTTT. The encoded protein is CASSYSGQGGSPLHF.

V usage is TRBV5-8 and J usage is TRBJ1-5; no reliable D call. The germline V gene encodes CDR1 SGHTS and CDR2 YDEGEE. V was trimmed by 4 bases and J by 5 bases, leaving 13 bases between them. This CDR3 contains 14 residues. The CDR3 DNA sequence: TGTGCCAGCAGCCATCAACGACTGTATCAGCCCCAGCATTTT. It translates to CASSHQRLYQPQHF.

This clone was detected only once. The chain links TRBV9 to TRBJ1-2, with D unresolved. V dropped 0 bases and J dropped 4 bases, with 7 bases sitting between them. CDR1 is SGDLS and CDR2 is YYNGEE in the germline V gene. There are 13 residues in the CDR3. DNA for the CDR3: TGTGCCAGCAGCGTAGGGAGATCCTATGGCTACACCTTC. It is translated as CASSVGRSYGYTF.

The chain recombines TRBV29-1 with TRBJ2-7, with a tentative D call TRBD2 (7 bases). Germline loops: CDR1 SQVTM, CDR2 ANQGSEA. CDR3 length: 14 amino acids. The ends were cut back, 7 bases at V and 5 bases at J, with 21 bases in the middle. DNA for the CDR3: TGCAGCGCCCTCCGCGGGGGCGCCACGGACGAGCAGTACTTC. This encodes CSALRGGATDEQYF.

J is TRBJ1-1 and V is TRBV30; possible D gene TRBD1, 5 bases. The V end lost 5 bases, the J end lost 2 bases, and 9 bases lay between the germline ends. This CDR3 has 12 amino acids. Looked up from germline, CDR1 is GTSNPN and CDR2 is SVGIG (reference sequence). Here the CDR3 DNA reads TGTGCCTGGGGGACTGATAACACTGAAGCTTTCTTT. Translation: CAWGTDNTEAFF. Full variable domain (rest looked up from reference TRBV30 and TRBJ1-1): SQTIHQWPATLVQPVGSPLSLECTVEGTSNPNLYWYRQAAGRGLQLLFYSVGIGQISSEVPQNLSASRPQDRQFILSSKKLLLSDSGFYLCAWGTDNTEAFFGQGTRLTVV.

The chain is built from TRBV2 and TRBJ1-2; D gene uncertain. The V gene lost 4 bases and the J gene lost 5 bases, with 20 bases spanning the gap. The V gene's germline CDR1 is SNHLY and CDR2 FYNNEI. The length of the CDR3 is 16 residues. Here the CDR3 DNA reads TGTGCCAGCAGTGTCTTGGCGGGATCGACCTCTTATGGCTACACCTTC. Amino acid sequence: CASSVLAGSTSYGYTF.

CDR3 DNA sequence: TGTGCCAGCAGCTTAGCAGGATCCGCTGAAGCTTTCTTT. As protein: CASSLAGSAEAFF. The gene calls are TRBV11-3 and TRBJ1-1; no reliable D call. The ends were cut back, 1 base at V and 6 bases at J, with 9 bases in the middle. Germline V CDR1 and CDR2: SGHNT, YENEEA. This CDR3 has 13 residues.

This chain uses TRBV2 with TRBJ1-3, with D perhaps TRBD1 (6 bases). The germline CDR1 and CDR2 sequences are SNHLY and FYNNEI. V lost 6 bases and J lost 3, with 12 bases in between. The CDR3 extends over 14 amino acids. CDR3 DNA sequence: TGTGCCAGCAGACCAGACAGGCTTGGAAACACCATATATTTT. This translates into CASRPDRLGNTIYF. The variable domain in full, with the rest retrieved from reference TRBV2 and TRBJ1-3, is EPEVTQTPSHQVTQMGQEVILRCVPISNHLYFYWYRQILGQKVEFLVSFYNNEISEKSEIFDDQFSVERPDGSNFTLKIRSTKLEDSAMYFCASRPDRLGNTIYFGEGSWLTVV.

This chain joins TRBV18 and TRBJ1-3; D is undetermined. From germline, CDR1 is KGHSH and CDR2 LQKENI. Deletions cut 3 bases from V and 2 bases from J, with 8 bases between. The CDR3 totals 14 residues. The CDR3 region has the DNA TGTGCCAGCTCACCTGCGAGCCCTGGAAACACCATATATTTT. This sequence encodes CASSPASPGNTIYF. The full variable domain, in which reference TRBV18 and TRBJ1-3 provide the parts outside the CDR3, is NAGVMQNPRHLVRRRGQEARLRCSPMKGHSHVYWYRQLPEEGLKFMVYLQKENIIDESGMPKERFSAEFPKEGPSILRIQQVVRGDSAAYFCASSPASPGNTIYFGEGSWLTVV.

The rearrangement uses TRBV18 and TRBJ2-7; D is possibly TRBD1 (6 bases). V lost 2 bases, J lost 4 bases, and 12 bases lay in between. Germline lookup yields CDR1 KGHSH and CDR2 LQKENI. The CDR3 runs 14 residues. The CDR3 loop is CASSPGTQVYEQYF. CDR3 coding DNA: TGTGCCAGCTCACCAGGGACACAGGTGTACGAGCAGTACTTC.

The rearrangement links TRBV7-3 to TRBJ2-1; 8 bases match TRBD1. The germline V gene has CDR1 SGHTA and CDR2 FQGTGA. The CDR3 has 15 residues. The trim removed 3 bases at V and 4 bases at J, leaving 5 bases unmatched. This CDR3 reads CASSFGQGDYNEQFF. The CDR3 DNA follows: TGTGCCAGCAGCTTCGGACAGGGTGATTACAATGAGCAGTTCTTC.

The CDR3 nucleotides are TGTGCCAGCGGAGAACATAGCGGGAGACCCTACAATGAGCAGTTCTTC. Translated: CASGEHSGRPYNEQFF. The chain links TRBV28 to TRBJ2-1; 9 bases are a match to TRBD2. Germline loops: CDR1 MDHEN, CDR2 SYDVKM. CDR3 length: 16 amino acids. The trim removed 8 bases at V and 2 bases at J, leaving 10 bases unmatched. The variable domain in full, with the rest retrieved from reference TRBV28 and TRBJ2-1, is DVKVTQSSRYLVKRTGEKVFLECVQDMDHENMFWYRQDPGLGLRLIYFSYDVKMKEKGDIPEGYSVSREKKERFSLILESASTNQTSMYLCASGEHSGRPYNEQFFGPGTRLTVL.

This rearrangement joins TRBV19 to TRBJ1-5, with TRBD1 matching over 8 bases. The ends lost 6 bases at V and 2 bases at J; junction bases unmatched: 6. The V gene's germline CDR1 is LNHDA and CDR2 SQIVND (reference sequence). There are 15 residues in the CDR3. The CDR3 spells CASRKQGDGNQPQHF. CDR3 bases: TGTGCCAGTAGAAAACAGGGGGATGGCAATCAGCCCCAGCATTTT.